These 19 T cell receptor beta chains originate from one sample sequenced in a study of PD-1 blockade in classical Hodgkin lymphoma. Time point specified: cycle 4 day 1 (C4D1), after about 6 weeks of nivolumab. All trial patients relapsed after autologous stem cell transplantation. Researchers report purifying CD4+ T cells from thawed PBMCs by magnetic negative selection. Here immunoSEQ multiplex PCR was the method, and the copy in TCRdb shows in-frame clones only, minus some. Here the sample spans approximately 22,000 clones, approximately 65% being singletons. Sequences were derived from CD4+ T cells from blood, sampled before the fourth cycle of nivolumab. The origin of the receptors is a human donor with classical Hodgkin lymphoma.

The chain carries TRBV7-2 and TRBJ1-3, with no clear D. This CDR3 has 14 amino acids. V was pared by 5 bases and J by 0 bases, with 8 bases between. Looked up from germline, CDR1 is SGHTA and CDR2 is FQGNSA. This chain's CDR3 is CASSTKSSGNTIYF. CDR3 nucleotide sequence: TGTGCCAGCAGCACGAAGTCCTCTGGAAACACCATATATTTT.

The V gene is TRBV14, the J gene TRBJ2-5; 12 bases are a match to TRBD2. V shed 10 bases and J 3 bases; nucleotides not matched to a gene: 18. This CDR3 comprises 18 residues. Germline CDR1 is SGHDN and CDR2 is FVKESK. As DNA, the CDR3 is TGTGCCAACACAAGGACTAGCGGGACAAAGGGAGGGAAAGAGACCCAGTACTTC. It yields the protein CANTRTSGTKGGKETQYF.

V and J are TRBV9 and TRBJ2-3; the match to TRBD2 covers 11 bases. CDR3 size: 15 residues. J was trimmed by 6 bases and V by 4 bases; bases with no gene match: 7. The germline CDR1 and CDR2 sequences are SGDLS and YYNGEE. CDR3 region: CASSTASGGRDTQYF. The CDR3 DNA follows: TGTGCCAGCAGCACGGCTAGCGGGGGGCGGGATACGCAGTATTTT.

The chain is built from TRBV4-2 and TRBJ2-7; weak D call: TRBD1 (6 bases). V lost 0 bases and J 5 bases, leaving 11 bases between the germline ends. Germline V gene lookup returns CDR1 LGHNA and CDR2 YNFKEQ. The CDR3 totals 14 residues. The CDR3 protein is CASSQDRGIDEQYF. The CDR3 nucleotides are TGTGCCAGCAGCCAAGACAGGGGAATCGACGAGCAGTACTTC.

The chain employs TRBV29-1 and TRBJ1-1; the match to TRBD1 covers 10 bases. The CDR3 has 13 residues. V dropped 7 bases and J dropped 4; count of bases not matched to a gene: 6. Germline CDR1 and CDR2: SQVTM and ANQGSEA. In DNA form, the CDR3 reads TGCAGCGGATACGGGACAGGGGTCACTGAAGCTTTCTTT. It codes for CSGYGTGVTEAFF.

The chain links TRBV19 to TRBJ1-5; no firm D call. Trimming removed 6 bases from V and 10 bases from J, with 13 bases in between. Germline values: CDR1 LNHDA, CDR2 SQIVND (reference sequence). This CDR3 spans 12 amino acids. Written as DNA, the CDR3 is TGTGCCAGTAGATCGGACGGTCGACCCCAGCATTTT. The encoded protein is CASRSDGRPQHF.

The rearrangement links TRBV4-2 to TRBJ2-1; 8 bases agree with TRBD2. The CDR3 has 18 residues. V lost 0 bases, J lost 10 bases, and 17 bases stayed unmatched. Germline CDR1 and CDR2: LGHNA and YNFKEQ. Here the CDR3 reads CASSQETNSGALGMEQFF. For the CDR3, the DNA is TGTGCCAGCAGCCAAGAGACTAATAGCGGGGCCCTCGGAATGGAGCAGTTCTTC.

The chain joins TRBV6-6 to TRBJ1-2, with 10 bases matching TRBD1. Germline V CDR1 and CDR2: MNHNY, SVGAGI (reference sequence). There are 13 residues in the CDR3. Unmatched junction bases numbered 4, after V lost 6 bases and J lost 6 bases. CDR3 amino acids: CASSYGQGDGYTF. CDR3 DNA sequence: TGTGCCAGCAGCTACGGACAGGGGGATGGCTACACCTTC.

V and J are TRBV19 and TRBJ1-5; D remains ambiguous. The CDR3 is 14 amino acids. CDR1 is LNHDA and CDR2 is SQIVND in the germline V gene (reference sequence). Trimming cost V 3 bases and J 6 bases, with 12 bases left between them. Written as DNA, the CDR3 is TGTGCCAGTAGTATTAACCCGACTGGTCAGCCCCAGCATTTT. Its translation is CASSINPTGQPQHF.

A few counts support this clone. The J gene is TRBJ2-2, the V gene TRBV10-3; possible D gene TRBD2, 5 bases. V was pared by 7 bases and J by 5 bases, with 14 bases between. Germline loops: CDR1 ENHRY, CDR2 SYGVKD. The CDR3 totals 14 residues. CDR3 sequence reads: CAINRSWRTGELFF. In nucleotides, the CDR3 is TGTGCCATCAATCGATCCTGGAGGACCGGGGAGCTGTTTTTT.

About this clone itself: The junction departs from the called germline gene at one end, perhaps through a read error. The chain employs TRBV7-7 and TRBJ2-1, with D tentatively TRBD1 (5 bases). The CDR3 length is 15 residues. CDR1 SSHAT and CDR2 FNYEAQ come from the germline V gene (reference sequence). This CDR3 reads CASSRDDSSYNEQFF. DNA of the CDR3: TGTGCTAGCAGCCGAGACGACAGCTCCTACAATGAGCAGTTCTTC.

CDR3 DNA: TGTGCCAGCAGCCGACGCAGTACCGGGACAGGGGACAACTACGAGCAGTACTTC. Residues: CASSRRSTGTGDNYEQYF. This chain uses TRBV9 with TRBJ2-7; the match to TRBD1 covers 10 bases. The CDR3 is 18 residues long. The germline V gene has CDR1 SGDLS and CDR2 YYNGEE. Trimming at V came to 4 bases and at J to 3 bases, leaving 16 bases not matched to a gene.

This chain uses TRBV11-2 with TRBJ1-5, with a tentative D call TRBD1 (6 bases). Trimming left V 5 bases short and J 4 bases short, with 15 bases between. This CDR3 spans 15 amino acids. Germline CDR1 is SGHAT and CDR2 is FQNNGV. CDR3 DNA: TGTGCCAGCAGCCTGACAGGAGACGGAAATCAGCCCCAGCATTTT. Amino acid sequence: CASSLTGDGNQPQHF.

This clone was picked up a small number of times. The gene calls are TRBV4-1 and TRBJ1-5; TRBD1 is a possible D gene (6 bases). Trimming removed 0 bases at V and 9 bases at J, with 18 bases between. The CDR3 has 16 amino acids. The V gene's germline CDR1 is MGHRA and CDR2 YSYEKL. The CDR3 nucleotides read TGCGCCAGCAGCCAAGACTTCTCGGGGGGCGGGCGGCCCCAGCATTTT. Amino acids: CASSQDFSGGGRPQHF.

The V gene is TRBV7-9, the J gene TRBJ1-4; the D gene is possibly TRBD1 (5 bases). Trimming removed 5 bases from V and 8 bases from J, with 9 bases in between. CDR3 length: 12 amino acids. Germline values: CDR1 SEHNR, CDR2 FQNEAQ (reference sequence). The CDR3 DNA sequence: TGTGCCAGCAGCCCGGGGGGGGAAAAACTGTTTTTT. Translation gives CASSPGGEKLFF.

This sequence joins TRBV10-3 and TRBJ2-2; 8 bases map to TRBD1. The CDR3 totals 16 residues. The V and J ends lost 4 bases and 3 bases, in that order; junction bases with no gene match: 7. The germline V gene encodes CDR1 ENHRY and CDR2 SYGVKD. CDR3 bases: TGTGCCATCAGTGCGGACAGGGTGACGGACACCGGGGAGCTGTTTTTT. Translation: CAISADRVTDTGELFF.

The chain combines TRBV6-6 with TRBJ1-2, with 9 bases lining up with TRBD1. CDR3 length: 13 amino acids. The V gene's germline CDR1 is MNHNY and CDR2 SVGAGI (reference sequence). V lost 5 bases, J lost 4 bases, and 2 bases stayed unmatched. The CDR3 sequence is CASSRQGVYGYTF. CDR3 DNA: TGTGCCAGCAGTCGACAGGGGGTCTATGGCTACACCTTC.

The rearrangement joins TRBV7-9 to TRBJ2-7, with 8 positions matching TRBD1. From germline, CDR1 is SEHNR and CDR2 FQNEAQ (reference sequence). The CDR3 is 16 amino acids. V was pared by 1 base and J by 0 bases, with 5 bases of the junction left unmatched. The CDR3 loop reads CASSLGRTGNSYEQYF. In DNA, the CDR3 is TGTGCCAGCAGCTTAGGCCGGACAGGGAACTCCTACGAGCAGTACTTC.

This clone occurred once. The junction differs from germline at one of its ends, possibly a read error. The chain carries TRBV7-7 and TRBJ2-7; D is possibly TRBD1 or TRBD2 (5 bases each). CDR1 and CDR2 (germline): SSHAT, FNYEAQ (reference sequence). The CDR3 runs to 15 residues. The CDR3 DNA follows: TGTGCTAGCAGCCGAGGGGCAGGGAGCTCCTACGAGCAGTACTTC. It is translated as CASSRGAGSSYEQYF.